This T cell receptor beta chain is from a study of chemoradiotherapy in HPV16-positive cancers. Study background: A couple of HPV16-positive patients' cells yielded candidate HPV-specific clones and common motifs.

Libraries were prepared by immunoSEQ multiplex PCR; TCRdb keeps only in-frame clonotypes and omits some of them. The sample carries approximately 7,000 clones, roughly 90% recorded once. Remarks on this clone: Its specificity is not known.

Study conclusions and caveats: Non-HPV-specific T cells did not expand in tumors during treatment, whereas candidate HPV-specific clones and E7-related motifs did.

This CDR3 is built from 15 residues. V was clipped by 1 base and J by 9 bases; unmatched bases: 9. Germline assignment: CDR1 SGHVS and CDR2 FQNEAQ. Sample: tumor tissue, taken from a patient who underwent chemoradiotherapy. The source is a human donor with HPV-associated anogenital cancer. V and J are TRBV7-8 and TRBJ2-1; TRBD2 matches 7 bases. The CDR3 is CASSLGLAGVFEQFF. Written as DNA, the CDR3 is TGTGCCAGCAGCTTAGGACTCGCGGGGGTTTTTGAGCAGTTCTTC. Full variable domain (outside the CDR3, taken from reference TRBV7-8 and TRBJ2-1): GAGVSQSPRYKVAKRGQDVALRCDPISGHVSLFWYQQALGQGPEFLTYFQNEAQLDKSGLPSDRFFAERPEGSVSTLKIQRTQQEDSAVYLCASSLGLAGVFEQFFGPGTRLTVL.